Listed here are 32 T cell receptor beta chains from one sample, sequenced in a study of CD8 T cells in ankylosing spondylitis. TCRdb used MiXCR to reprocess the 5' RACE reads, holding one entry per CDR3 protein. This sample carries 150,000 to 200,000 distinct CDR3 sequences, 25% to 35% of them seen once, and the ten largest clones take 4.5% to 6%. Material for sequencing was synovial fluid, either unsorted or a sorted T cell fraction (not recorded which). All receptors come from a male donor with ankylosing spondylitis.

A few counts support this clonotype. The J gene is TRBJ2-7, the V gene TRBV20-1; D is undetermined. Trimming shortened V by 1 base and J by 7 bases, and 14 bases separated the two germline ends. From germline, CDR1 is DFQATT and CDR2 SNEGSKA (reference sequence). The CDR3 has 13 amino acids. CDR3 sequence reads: CSARGPSIGEQYF. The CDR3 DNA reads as TGCAGTGCTAGAGGTCCTTCAATTGGGGAGCAGTACTTC.

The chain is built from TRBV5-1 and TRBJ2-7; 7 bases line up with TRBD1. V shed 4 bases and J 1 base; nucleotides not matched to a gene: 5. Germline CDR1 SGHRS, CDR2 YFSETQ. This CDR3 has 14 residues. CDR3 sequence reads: CASSRDRASYEQYF. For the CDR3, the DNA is TGCGCCAGCAGCCGAGACAGGGCTTCCTACGAGCAGTACTTC.

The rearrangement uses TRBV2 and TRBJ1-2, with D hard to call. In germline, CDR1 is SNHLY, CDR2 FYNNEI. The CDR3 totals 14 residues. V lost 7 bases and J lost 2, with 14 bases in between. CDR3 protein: CASTPWGANYGYTF. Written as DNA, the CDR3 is TGTGCCAGCACCCCCTGGGGAGCCAACTATGGCTACACCTTC.

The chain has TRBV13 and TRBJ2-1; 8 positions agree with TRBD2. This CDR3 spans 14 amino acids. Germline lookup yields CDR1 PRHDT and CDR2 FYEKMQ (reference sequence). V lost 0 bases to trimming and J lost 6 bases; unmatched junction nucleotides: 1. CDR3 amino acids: CASSLGGRANEQFF. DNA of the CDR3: TGTGCCAGCAGCTTAGGCGGGAGGGCCAATGAGCAGTTCTTC.

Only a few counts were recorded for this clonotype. CDR3 region: CASSLETGLGNYGYTF. CDR3 nucleotide sequence: TGCGCCAGCAGCTTGGAGACAGGGTTAGGCAACTATGGCTACACCTTC. The chain links TRBV5-1 to TRBJ1-2, with 7 bases lining up with TRBD1. The CDR3 loop spans 16 amino acids. Trimming took 0 bases from V and 2 from J; bases not matched to a gene: 7. CDR1 is SGHRS, CDR2 YFSETQ, per germline.

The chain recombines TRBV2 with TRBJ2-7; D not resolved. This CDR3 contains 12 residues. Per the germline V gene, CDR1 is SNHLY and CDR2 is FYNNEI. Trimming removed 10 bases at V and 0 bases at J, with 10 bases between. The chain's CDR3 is CAKAMSSYEQYF. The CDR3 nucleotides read TGTGCCAAAGCGATGAGCTCCTACGAGCAGTACTTC.

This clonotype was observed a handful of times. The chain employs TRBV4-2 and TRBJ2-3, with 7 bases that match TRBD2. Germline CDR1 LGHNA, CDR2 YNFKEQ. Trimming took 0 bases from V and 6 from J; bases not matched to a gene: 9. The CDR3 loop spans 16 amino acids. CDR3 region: CASSQDMAGEADTQYF. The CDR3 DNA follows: TGTGCCAGCAGCCAAGATATGGCGGGGGAGGCGGATACGCAGTATTTT.

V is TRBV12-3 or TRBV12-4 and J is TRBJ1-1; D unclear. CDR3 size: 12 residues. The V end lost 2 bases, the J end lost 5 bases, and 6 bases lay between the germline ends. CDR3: CASSLLGTEAFF. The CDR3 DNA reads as TGTGCCAGCAGTTTATTGGGGACTGAAGCTTTCTTT.

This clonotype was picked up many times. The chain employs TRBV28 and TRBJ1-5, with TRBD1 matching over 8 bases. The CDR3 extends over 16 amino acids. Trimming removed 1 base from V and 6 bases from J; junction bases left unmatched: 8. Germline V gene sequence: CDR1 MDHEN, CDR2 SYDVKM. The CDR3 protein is CASSLSTGGLSQPQHF. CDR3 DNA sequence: TGTGCCAGCAGTTTATCAACAGGGGGTTTGAGTCAGCCCCAGCATTTT.

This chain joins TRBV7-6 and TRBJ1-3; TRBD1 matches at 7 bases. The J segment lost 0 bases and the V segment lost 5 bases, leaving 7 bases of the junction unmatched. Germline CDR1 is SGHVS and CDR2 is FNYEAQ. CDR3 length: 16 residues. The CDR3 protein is CASSRTRDSSGNTIYF. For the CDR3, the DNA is TGTGCCAGCAGCAGAACACGGGACAGCTCTGGAAACACCATATATTTT.

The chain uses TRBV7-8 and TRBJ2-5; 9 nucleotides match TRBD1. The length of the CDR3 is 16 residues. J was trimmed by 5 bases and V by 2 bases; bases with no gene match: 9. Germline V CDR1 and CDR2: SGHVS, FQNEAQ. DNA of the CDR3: TGTGCCAGCAGCTTACGCGGGACAGGGATATTTGAGACCCAGTACTTC. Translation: CASSLRGTGIFETQYF.

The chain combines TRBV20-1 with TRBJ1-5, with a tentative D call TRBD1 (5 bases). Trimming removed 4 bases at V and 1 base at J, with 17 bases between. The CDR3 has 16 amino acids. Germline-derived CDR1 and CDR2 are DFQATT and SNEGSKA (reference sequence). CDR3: CSANSLHRDSNQPQHF. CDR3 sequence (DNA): TGCAGTGCTAACAGCCTCCACCGGGACAGCAATCAGCCCCAGCATTTT.

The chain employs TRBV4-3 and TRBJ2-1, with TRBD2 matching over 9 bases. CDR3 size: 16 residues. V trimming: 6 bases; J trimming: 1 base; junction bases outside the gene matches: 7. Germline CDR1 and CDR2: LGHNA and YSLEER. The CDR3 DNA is TGCGCCAGCAGTAGGCTAGCGGGATCATCCTACAATGAGCAGTTCTTC. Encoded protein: CASSRLAGSSYNEQFF.

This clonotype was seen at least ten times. The chain's CDR3 is CASSFTGGSYNEQFF. The CDR3 nucleotides are TGTGCCAGCAGTTTCACTGGGGGCTCCTACAATGAGCAGTTCTTC. This chain uses TRBV12-3 or TRBV12-4 with TRBJ2-1; D tentatively reads TRBD1 or TRBD2 (5 bases each). The CDR3 totals 15 residues. The V end was cut by 3 bases, the J end by 0 bases, with 9 bases between.

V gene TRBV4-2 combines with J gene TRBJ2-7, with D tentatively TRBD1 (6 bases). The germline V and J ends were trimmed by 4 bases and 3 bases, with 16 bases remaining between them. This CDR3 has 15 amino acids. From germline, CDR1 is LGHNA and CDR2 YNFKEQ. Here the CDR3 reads CASSPTAGEHYEQYF. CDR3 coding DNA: TGTGCCAGCAGCCCTACAGCAGGGGAGCACTACGAGCAGTACTTC.

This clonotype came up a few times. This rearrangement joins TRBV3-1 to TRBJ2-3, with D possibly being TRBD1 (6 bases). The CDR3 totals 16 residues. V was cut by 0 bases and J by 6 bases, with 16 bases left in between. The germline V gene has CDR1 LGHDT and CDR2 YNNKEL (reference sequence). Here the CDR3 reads CASSQDKTGSVDTQYF. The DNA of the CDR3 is TGTGCCAGCAGCCAAGATAAGACAGGCTCGGTGGATACGCAGTATTTT.

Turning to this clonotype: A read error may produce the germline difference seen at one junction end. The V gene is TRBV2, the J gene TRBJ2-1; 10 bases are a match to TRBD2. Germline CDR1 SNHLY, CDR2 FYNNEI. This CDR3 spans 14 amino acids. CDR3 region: CASSALAGYNERFF. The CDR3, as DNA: TGTGCCAGCAGTGCACTAGCGGGGTACAATGAGCGGTTCTTC.

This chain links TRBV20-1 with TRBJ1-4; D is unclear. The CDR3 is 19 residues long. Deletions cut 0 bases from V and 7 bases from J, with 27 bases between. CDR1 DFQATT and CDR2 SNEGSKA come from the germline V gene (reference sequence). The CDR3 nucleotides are TGCAGTGCTAGAGATCCCACAAAGCCGGGAGGAGTCGCAGGTGAAAAACTGTTTTTT. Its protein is CSARDPTKPGGVAGEKLFF.

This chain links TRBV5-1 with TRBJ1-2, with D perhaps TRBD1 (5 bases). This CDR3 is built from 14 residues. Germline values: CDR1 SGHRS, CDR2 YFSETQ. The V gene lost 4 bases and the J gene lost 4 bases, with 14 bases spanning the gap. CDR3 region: CASSMTVTSYGYTF. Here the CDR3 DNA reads TGCGCCAGCAGCATGACAGTAACGTCCTATGGCTACACCTTC. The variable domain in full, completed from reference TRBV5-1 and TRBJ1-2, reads KAGVTQTPRYLIKTRGQQVTLSCSPISGHRSVSWYQQTPGQGLQFLFEYFSETQRNKGNFPGRFSGRQFSNSRSEMNVSTLELGDSALYLCASSMTVTSYGYTFGSGTRLTVV.

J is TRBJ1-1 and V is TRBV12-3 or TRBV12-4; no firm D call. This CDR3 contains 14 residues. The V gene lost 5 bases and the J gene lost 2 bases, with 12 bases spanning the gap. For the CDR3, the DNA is TGTGCCAGCAGTCCCACAGCAGCCAACACTGAAGCTTTCTTT. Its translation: CASSPTAANTEAFF.

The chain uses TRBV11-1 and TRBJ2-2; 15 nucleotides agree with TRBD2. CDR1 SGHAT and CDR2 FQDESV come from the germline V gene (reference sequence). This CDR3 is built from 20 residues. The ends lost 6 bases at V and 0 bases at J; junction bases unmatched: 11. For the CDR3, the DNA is TGTGCCAGCAGTCCCGGCGGGACTAGCGGGAGGTCCTCGAACACCGGGGAGCTGTTTTTT. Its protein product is CASSPGGTSGRSSNTGELFF.

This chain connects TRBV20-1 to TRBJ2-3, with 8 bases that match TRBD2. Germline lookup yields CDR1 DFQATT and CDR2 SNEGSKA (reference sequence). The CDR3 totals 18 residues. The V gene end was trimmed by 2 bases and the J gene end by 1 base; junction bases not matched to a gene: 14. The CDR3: CSARSRERGTSRTDTQYF. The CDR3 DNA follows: TGCAGTGCTAGATCCCGAGAGCGGGGGACCTCTCGCACAGATACGCAGTATTTT.

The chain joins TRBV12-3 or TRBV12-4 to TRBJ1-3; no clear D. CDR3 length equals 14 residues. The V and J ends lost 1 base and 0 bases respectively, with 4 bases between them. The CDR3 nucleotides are TGTGCCAGCAGTTTAGGCAGCTCTGGAAACACCATATATTTT. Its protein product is CASSLGSSGNTIYF.

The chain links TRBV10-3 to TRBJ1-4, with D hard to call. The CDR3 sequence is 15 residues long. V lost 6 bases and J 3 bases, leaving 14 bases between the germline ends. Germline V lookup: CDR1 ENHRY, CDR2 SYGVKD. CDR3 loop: CAISVTGPPNEKLFF. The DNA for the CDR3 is TGTGCCATCAGCGTGACCGGGCCGCCTAATGAAAAACTGTTTTTT.

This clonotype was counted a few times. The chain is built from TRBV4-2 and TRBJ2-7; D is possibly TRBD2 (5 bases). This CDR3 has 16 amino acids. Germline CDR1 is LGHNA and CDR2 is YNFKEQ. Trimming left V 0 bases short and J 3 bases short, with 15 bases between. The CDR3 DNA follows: TGTGCCAGCAGCCAAGATCGGGGAGACGGAGACTACGAGCAGTACTTC. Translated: CASSQDRGDGDYEQYF.

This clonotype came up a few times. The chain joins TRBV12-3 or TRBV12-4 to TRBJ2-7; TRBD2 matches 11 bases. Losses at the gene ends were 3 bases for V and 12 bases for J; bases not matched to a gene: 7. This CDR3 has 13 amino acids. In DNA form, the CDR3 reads TGTGCCAGCAGTTTGAGTAGCGGGGGGGAGTTGTACTTC. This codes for CASSLSSGGELYF.

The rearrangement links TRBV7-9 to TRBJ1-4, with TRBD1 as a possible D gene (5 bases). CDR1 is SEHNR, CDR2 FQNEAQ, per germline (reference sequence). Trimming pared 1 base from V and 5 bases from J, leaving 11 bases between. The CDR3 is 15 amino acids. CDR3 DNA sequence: TGTGCCAGCAGCTTAGGGACAATTACGAATGAAAAACTGTTTTTT. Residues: CASSLGTITNEKLFF.

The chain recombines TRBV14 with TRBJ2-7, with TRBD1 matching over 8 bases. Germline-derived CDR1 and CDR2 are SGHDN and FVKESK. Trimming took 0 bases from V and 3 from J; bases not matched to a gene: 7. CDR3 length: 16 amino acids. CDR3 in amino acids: CASSQDFGTGHYEQYF. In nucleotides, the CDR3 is TGTGCCAGCAGCCAAGACTTCGGGACAGGTCACTACGAGCAGTACTTC.

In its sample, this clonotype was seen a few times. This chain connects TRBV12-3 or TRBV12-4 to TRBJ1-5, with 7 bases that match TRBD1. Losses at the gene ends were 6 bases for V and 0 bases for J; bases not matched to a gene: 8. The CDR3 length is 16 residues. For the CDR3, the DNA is TGTGCCAGCAGCCTGGGGACAGTATATAGCAATCAGCCCCAGCATTTT. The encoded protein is CASSLGTVYSNQPQHF.

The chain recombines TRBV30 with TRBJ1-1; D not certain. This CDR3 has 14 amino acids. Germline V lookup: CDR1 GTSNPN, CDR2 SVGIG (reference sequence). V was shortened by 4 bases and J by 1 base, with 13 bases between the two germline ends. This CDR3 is CAWTPRRWNTEAFF. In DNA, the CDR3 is TGTGCCTGGACCCCCAGGCGGTGGAACACTGAAGCTTTCTTT. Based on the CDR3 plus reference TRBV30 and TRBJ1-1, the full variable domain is SQTIHQWPATLVQPVGSPLSLECTVEGTSNPNLYWYRQAAGRGLQLLFYSVGIGQISSEVPQNLSASRPQDRQFILSSKKLLLSDSGFYLCAWTPRRWNTEAFFGQGTRLTVV.

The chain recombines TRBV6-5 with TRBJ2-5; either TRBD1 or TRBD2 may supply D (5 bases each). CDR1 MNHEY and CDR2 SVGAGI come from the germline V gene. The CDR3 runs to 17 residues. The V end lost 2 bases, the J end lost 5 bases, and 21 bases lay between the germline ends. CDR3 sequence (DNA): TGTGCCAGCAGTTACGGGACGCCAATAGGGCGCGGGGAGACCCAGTACTTC. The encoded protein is CASSYGTPIGRGETQYF.

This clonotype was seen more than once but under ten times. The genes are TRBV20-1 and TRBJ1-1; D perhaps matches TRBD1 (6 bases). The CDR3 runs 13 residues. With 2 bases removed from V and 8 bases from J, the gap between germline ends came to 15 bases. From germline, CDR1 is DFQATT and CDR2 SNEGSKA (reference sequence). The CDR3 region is CSARKGGNQEAFF. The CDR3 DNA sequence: TGCAGTGCTAGAAAAGGGGGTAACCAAGAAGCTTTCTTT.